This T cell receptor (beta chain) was captured by sequencing in a study of lung T cells in sarcoidosis with Löfgren's syndrome. General observations from the study: TRAV12-1 and TRBV2 were reportedly most expanded in Löfgren's patients. Multiple Löfgren's syndrome patients reportedly shared TRAV12-1 and TRBV2 CDR3 motifs, suggesting public CD4+ TCRs.

The V gene's germline CDR1 is SGHTA and CDR2 FQGNSA. This CDR3 contains 12 residues. V gave up 5 bases and J gave up 9 bases, with 12 bases separating them. In regard to this clonotype: Its antigen is unidentified. One base away lies a much larger clone, so this may be a sequencing read error.

TCRdb reprocessed the reads with MiXCR, giving one entry per CDR3 protein. The sample lists tens of thousands of distinct CDR3 sequences, around 21% occurring once. This receptor was taken from a human donor with sarcoidosis (Löfgren's syndrome or another form), or a control subject (not recorded which). Sequencing input: CD4+ T cells from PBMCs. The genes are TRBV7-2 and TRBJ2-3; D remains ambiguous. The CDR3 DNA sequence: TGTGCCAGCAGCCAAGAACTCATGACGCAGTATTTT. It encodes CASSQELMTQYF.